Listed below are T cell receptor beta chains from one sample, sequenced in a study of shared clonotypes between healthy human individuals. TCRdb's table, derived via immunoSEQ multiplex PCR, lists solely in-frame clones and lacks some. In the table there are 1.4 million to 1.5 million clones, roughly 97% of which are singletons. The sequenced sample was naive CD4+ T cells sorted from blood. All receptors come from a man aged 25-40 years in good health. Both conserved end residues are part of each CDR3. The D gene is left open where the match is weak. Expanded clones get a size class; other rows say once, few or many, or leave the size out.

v_call,d_call,j_call,clone_size,cdr3_aa,cdr3_nt
TRBV7-7,NA,TRBJ2-5,NA,CASSPGGYTSWETQYF,TGTGCCAGCAGCCCAGGGGGGTACACATCATGGGAGACCCAGTACTTC
TRBV6-1,NA,TRBJ1-4,NA,CASGTSIATNEKLFF,TGTGCCAGCGGGACCTCCATCGCAACTAATGAAAAACTGTTTTTT
TRBV2,NA,TRBJ2-2,NA,CAISTPGELFF,TGTGCCATCTCCACTCCCGGGGAGCTGTTTTTT
TRBV9,NA,TRBJ1-2,NA,CASSVALRGQDRYTF,TGTGCCAGCAGCGTAGCTTTGAGAGGGCAGGATCGCTACACCTTC
TRBV4-2,NA,TRBJ2-1,NA,CASSLGLVLASSYNEQFF,TGTGCCAGCAGCCTAGGTTTGGTGCTAGCGAGCTCCTACAATGAGCAGTTCTTC
TRBV7-9,NA,TRBJ1-3,NA,CASSFKNTIYF,TGTGCCAGCAGCTTCAAAAACACCATATATTTT
TRBV19,NA,TRBJ1-2,NA,CASSILGIGGASYGYTF,TGTGCCAGTAGTATACTAGGAATCGGAGGGGCTTCCTATGGCTACACCTTC
TRBV4-1,NA,TRBJ1-5,NA,CASSQPDRSNQPQHF,TGCGCCAGCAGCCAACCTGACAGGAGCAATCAGCCCCAGCATTTT
TRBV20-1,NA,TRBJ2-3,once,CSVHSTDTQYF,TGCAGTGTCCACAGCACAGATACGCAGTATTTT
TRBV5-5,TRBD2,TRBJ2-5,NA,CASSRLAGETQYF,TGTGCCAGCAGCAGACTAGCGGGAGAGACCCAGTACTTC
TRBV5-1,TRBD1,TRBJ2-1,NA,CASSLRWTGTNEQFF,TGCGCCAGCAGCTTGCGCTGGACAGGTACAAATGAGCAGTTCTTC
TRBV25-1,TRBD2,TRBJ2-5,NA,CASRGAAGGGETQYF,TGTGCCAGCCGTGGGGCCGCGGGAGGAGGAGAGACCCAGTACTTC
TRBV6-5,NA,TRBJ2-2,NA,CASRQSNTGELFF,TGTGCCAGCAGGCAATCGAACACCGGGGAGCTGTTTTTT
TRBV28,NA,TRBJ2-3,NA,CASSRTREDTQYF,TGTGCCAGCAGTCGGACCCGGGAAGATACGCAGTATTTT
TRBV14,NA,TRBJ2-3,NA,CASSQAGGRDTQYF,TGTGCCAGCAGCCAAGCCGGGGGGCGGGATACGCAGTATTTT
TRBV28,NA,TRBJ2-7,NA,CASSFGGVYEQYF,TGTGCCAGCAGTTTCGGGGGCGTCTACGAGCAGTACTTC
TRBV5-1,NA,TRBJ1-2,NA,CASSLVPSQAGYTF,TGCGCCAGCAGCTTGGTCCCCAGCCAGGCGGGCTACACCTTC
TRBV6-1,TRBD2,TRBJ2-5,NA,CASSEGGLAGGQETQYF,TGTGCCAGCAGTGAAGGGGGACTAGCGGGAGGGCAGGAGACCCAGTACTTC
TRBV10-3,TRBD1,TRBJ1-2,once,CAISGRTGEGYTF,TGTGCCATCAGTGGGAGGACAGGGGAGGGCTACACCTTC
TRBV7-9,TRBD1,TRBJ1-2,NA,CASSTRTGGDYGYTF,TGTGCCAGCAGCACCCGGACAGGGGGGGACTATGGCTACACCTTC
TRBV5-4,TRBD2,TRBJ2-4,NA,CASSVSGTSGAKNIQYF,TGTGCCAGCAGCGTTTCCGGGACTAGCGGGGCCAAAAACATTCAGTACTTC
TRBV7-9,NA,TRBJ1-4,NA,CASSLDEYNEKLFF,TGTGCCAGCAGCTTAGATGAGTATAATGAAAAACTGTTTTTT
TRBV27,NA,TRBJ2-1,NA,CASSLSLALNEQFF,TGTGCCAGCAGTTTATCACTAGCTCTCAATGAGCAGTTCTTC
TRBV6-1,NA,TRBJ1-2,NA,CASSLVGAGDGYTF,TGTGCCAGCTCCCTTGTGGGGGCAGGGGACGGCTACACCTTC
TRBV5-1,NA,TRBJ2-7,once,CASSLEAGAEYEQYF,TGCGCCAGCAGCTTGGAGGCAGGGGCAGAATACGAGCAGTACTTC
TRBV18,TRBD2,TRBJ2-7,NA,CASSPFRDYSYEQYF,TGTGCCAGCTCACCCTTCCGGGACTACTCCTACGAGCAGTACTTC
TRBV9,NA,TRBJ1-1,NA,CASSAGERMNTEAFF,TGTGCCAGCAGCGCAGGGGAGAGAATGAACACTGAAGCTTTCTTT
TRBV2,TRBD1,TRBJ2-1,NA,CASSDPRGQYNEQFF,TGTGCCAGCAGTGACCCGAGGGGGCAATACAATGAGCAGTTCTTC
TRBV18,NA,TRBJ1-1,NA,CASSPPKGMNTEAFF,TGTGCCAGCTCACCACCGAAGGGCATGAACACTGAAGCTTTCTTT
TRBV28,NA,TRBJ2-7,NA,CASSLFGTGSYEQYF,TGTGCCAGCAGTTTATTCGGGACGGGCTCCTACGAGCAGTACTTC
TRBV19,NA,TRBJ1-5,NA,CASSERTVYQPQHF,TGTGCCAGTAGTGAGAGGACAGTTTATCAGCCCCAGCATTTT
TRBV18,NA,TRBJ2-3,NA,CASSPQADTQYF,TGTGCCAGCTCACCACAGGCAGATACGCAGTATTTT
TRBV6-1,NA,TRBJ2-3,NA,CASSEARLSTDTQYF,TGTGCCAGCAGTGAAGCGCGGCTGAGCACAGATACGCAGTATTTT
TRBV18,NA,TRBJ2-7,once,CASSQGSSEQYF,TGTGCCAGCTCACAAGGGAGTTCCGAGCAGTACTTC
TRBV5-3,NA,TRBJ2-1,NA,CARSFNRRTEQFF,TGTGCCAGAAGCTTTAATCGCAGAACTGAGCAGTTCTTC
TRBV5-1,TRBD2,TRBJ2-5,NA,CASSLPSGIQETQYF,TGCGCCAGCAGCTTGCCTAGCGGGATCCAAGAGACCCAGTACTTC
TRBV10-3,TRBD2,TRBJ2-5,NA,CAISDPGPSGRETQYF,TGTGCCATCAGTGACCCGGGGCCTAGCGGGAGGGAGACCCAGTACTTC
TRBV15,NA,TRBJ2-7,once,CATSTGGPEEQYF,TGTGCCACCAGCACTGGGGGACCGGAGGAGCAGTACTTC
TRBV9,NA,TRBJ2-3,NA,CASSATSLGTDTQYF,TGTGCCAGCAGCGCCACTAGTCTCGGCACAGATACGCAGTATTTT
TRBV25-1,NA,TRBJ1-1,NA,CASSRGSPSGAFF,TGTGCCAGCAGCCGGGGTTCGCCGTCGGGAGCTTTCTTT
TRBV5-1,NA,TRBJ2-2,NA,CASSPQSGELFF,TGCGCCAGCAGCCCTCAGAGCGGGGAGCTGTTTTTT
TRBV7-2,TRBD1,TRBJ2-1,NA,CASSPRTGDNEQFF,TGTGCCAGCAGCCCCCGGACAGGGGACAATGAGCAGTTCTTC
TRBV29-1,TRBD1,TRBJ2-5,NA,CSVKGQGAWETQYF,TGCAGCGTTAAGGGACAGGGGGCTTGGGAGACCCAGTACTTC
TRBV18,NA,TRBJ2-1,NA,CASSSTRTYNEQFF,TGTGCCAGCTCGTCGACTAGAACTTACAATGAGCAGTTCTTC
TRBV28,TRBD1,TRBJ1-1,NA,CASRRAGGSTEAFF,TGTGCCAGCAGGCGCGCAGGGGGGAGCACTGAAGCTTTCTTT
TRBV28,TRBD2,TRBJ2-5,NA,CASSPPRVAGTETQYF,TGTGCCAGCAGTCCTCCCCGGGTAGCGGGAACCGAGACCCAGTACTTC
TRBV6-5,NA,TRBJ2-7,NA,CASSYSIRQGRYEQYF,TGTGCCAGCAGTTACTCGATTCGGCAGGGAAGATACGAGCAGTACTTC
TRBV7-2,TRBD2,TRBJ2-7,NA,CASSSGLAKTYEQYF,TGTGCCAGCAGCTCGGGACTAGCGAAAACCTACGAGCAGTACTTC
TRBV18,NA,TRBJ2-1,NA,CASSPRGNRDNEQFF,TGTGCCAGCTCACCACGGGGGAATCGGGACAATGAGCAGTTCTTC